These 21 T cell receptor beta chains originate from one sample sequenced in a study of OX40 agonist ivuxolimab in advanced cancers. Libraries were prepared through the immunoSEQ multiplex PCR assay. This immuneACCESS table, as held by TCRdb, lists in-frame sequences with V and J called but not all clones. Of the missing ones, under half trace to an unresolved V gene in checked studies; the others have no known cause. In all, the sample holds approximately 70,000 clones, and about 93% of those were seen once. The ten largest clones represent around a sixth of the sample. The sequencing used CD4+ or CD8+ T cells sorted from blood, collected in a trial of the OX40 agonist ivuxolimab. These receptors came from an adult with an advanced solid tumor such as melanoma, head and neck, liver or kidney cancer.

The gene calls are TRBV7-2 and TRBJ2-2; 15 bases agree with TRBD2. The germline gives CDR1 SGHTA, CDR2 FQGNSA. The V and J ends lost 11 bases and 3 bases, in that order; junction bases with no gene match: 10. The CDR3 is made up of 17 amino acids. The CDR3 loop reads CAATGTSGRYYTGELFF. The CDR3 nucleotides read TGTGCCGCCACCGGGACTAGCGGGAGGTACTACACCGGGGAGCTGTTTTTT.

The CDR3 sequence is CASSFVTGNTEAFF. The CDR3 DNA sequence: TGTGCCAGCAGTTTCGTGACTGGTAACACTGAAGCTTTCTTT. The rearrangement joins TRBV27 to TRBJ1-1; the D is unclear. This CDR3 region has 14 residues. V was trimmed by 3 bases and J by 2 bases, leaving 10 bases between them. CDR1 is MNHEY, CDR2 SMNVEV, per germline (reference sequence).

CDR3 in DNA: TGTGCCAGCAGCAGCCTTTGGGGGTACACAGATACGCAGTATTTT. As protein: CASSSLWGYTDTQYF. The chain carries TRBV6-6 and TRBJ2-3; D is possibly TRBD1 or TRBD2 (5 bases each). This CDR3 is 15 amino acids long. Trimming shortened V by 6 bases and J by 2 bases, and 15 bases separated the two germline ends. Germline V gene sequence: CDR1 MNHNY, CDR2 SVGAGI (reference sequence).

This clone is a singleton in its sample. The chain carries TRBV7-9 and TRBJ2-2; possible D gene TRBD2, 5 bases. This CDR3 spans 14 amino acids. The ends were cut back, 4 bases at V and 3 bases at J, with 9 bases in the middle. Germline V lookup: CDR1 SEHNR, CDR2 FQNEAQ (reference sequence). The CDR3 coding sequence is TGTGCCAGCAGCTCGGACTTGGACACCGGGGAGCTGTTTTTT. Its translation: CASSSDLDTGELFF.

The gene calls are TRBV6-4 and TRBJ2-1, with 8 bases that match TRBD2. With V trimmed by 3 bases and J by 4 bases, 8 bases remained unmatched. The CDR3 is made up of 16 amino acids. Germline CDR1 is MRHNA and CDR2 is SNTAGT. The CDR3 sequence: CASSEQLAEVYNEQFF. In DNA, the CDR3 is TGTGCCAGCAGTGAACAACTAGCGGAGGTATACAATGAGCAGTTCTTC.

The J gene is TRBJ2-2, the V gene TRBV6-5; D is undetermined. Trimming took 0 bases from V and 3 from J, leaving 8 bases between them. The CDR3 loop spans 15 amino acids. The germline V gene encodes CDR1 MNHEY and CDR2 SVGAGI. The CDR3 DNA reads as TGTGCCAGCAGTTACTCCGACGCCTACACCGGGGAGCTGTTTTTT. This encodes CASSYSDAYTGELFF.

The J gene is TRBJ2-5, the V gene TRBV6-5; D is undetermined. Trimming removed 6 bases from V and 0 bases from J, with 5 bases in between. Germline CDR1 and CDR2: MNHEY and SVGAGI. This CDR3 is built from 12 residues. CDR3 nucleotide sequence: TGTGCCAGCAGAAGTGACCAAGAGACCCAGTACTTC. This sequence encodes CASRSDQETQYF.

This clone occurred once. V gene TRBV7-2 combines with J gene TRBJ1-5; a possible D gene is TRBD1 (6 bases). This CDR3 has 18 amino acids. Germline V gene sequence: CDR1 SGHTA, CDR2 FQGNSA. V lost 3 bases and J 12 bases, leaving 30 bases between the germline ends. The CDR3, as DNA: TGTGCCAGCAGCTTGGGGGCCAGGGAAGGCGGCTGGGTCGTAAGCCAGCATTTT. Its protein is CASSLGAREGGWVVSQHF.

The CDR3: CASSYSLGAYNEQFF. The CDR3 DNA reads TGTGCCAGCAGTTATTCCCTAGGAGCCTACAATGAGCAGTTCTTC. This chain connects TRBV6-5 to TRBJ2-1; D call uncertain. V dropped 3 bases and J dropped 2 bases, with 11 bases sitting between them. CDR1 is MNHEY and CDR2 is SVGAGI in the germline V gene. CDR3 length: 15 amino acids.

This clone was picked up one time. V usage is TRBV23-1 and J usage is TRBJ2-7; D might be TRBD1 or TRBD2, each matching 6 bases. TRBV23-1 qualifies as an ORF whose function is uncertain. Trimming stripped 6 bases from V and 7 bases from J, with 19 bases between. The CDR3 length is 14 residues. CDR3 in amino acids: CASSPGGSALEQYF. Written as DNA, the CDR3 is TGCGCCAGCAGCCCCGGGGGCTCGGCTTTGGAGCAGTACTTC.

The DNA for the CDR3 is TGTGCCAGCAGCCAAGATGGTGGGGGCTTGTGGGAGCAGTACTTC. It yields the protein CASSQDGGGLWEQYF. The chain couples TRBV4-2 to TRBJ2-7, with D perhaps TRBD1 (6 bases). Trimming took 0 bases from V and 7 from J, leaving 16 bases between them. There are 15 residues in the CDR3. Germline V gene data show CDR1 as LGHNA and CDR2 as YNFKEQ.

The chain is built from TRBV6-6 and TRBJ2-2; D gene uncertain. The CDR3 consists of 15 residues. Trimming removed 7 bases from V and 5 bases from J, with 17 bases in between. Germline CDR1 is MNHNY and CDR2 is SVGAGI (reference sequence). For the CDR3, the DNA is TGTGCCAGCATTGGGGAAAACCGTCCTACCGGGGAGCTGTTTTTT. It specifies CASIGENRPTGELFF.

The rearrangement links TRBV19 to TRBJ2-7; the match to TRBD2 covers 12 bases. The germline V gene encodes CDR1 LNHDA and CDR2 SQIVND (reference sequence). This CDR3 region has 16 residues. Trimming took 4 bases from V and 0 from J; bases not matched to a gene: 4. DNA for the CDR3: TGTGCCAGTAGTAAAACTAGCGGGGGGATCTCCTACGAGCAGTACTTC. Translating it yields CASSKTSGGISYEQYF.

The chain recombines TRBV6-1 with TRBJ2-7, with 9 bases matching TRBD1. CDR1 is MNHNS, CDR2 SASEGT, per germline. Trimming cost V 6 bases and J 0 bases; bases outside gene matches: 3. This CDR3 has 14 amino acids. The CDR3 reads CASSWGQGSYEQYF. For the CDR3, the DNA is TGTGCCAGCAGCTGGGGACAGGGCTCCTACGAGCAGTACTTC.

V usage is TRBV23-1 and J usage is TRBJ2-7; no clear D. TRBV23-1 is an open reading frame whose function is uncertain. This CDR3 comprises 16 residues. The V gene lost 3 bases and the J gene lost 5 bases, with 20 bases spanning the gap. This chain's CDR3 is CASSHRRAAVRDEQYF. DNA of the CDR3: TGCGCCAGCAGTCACCGTAGGGCGGCGGTAAGGGACGAGCAGTACTTC.

Regarding this clone: At one end the junction does not follow the germline gene, possibly because of a read error. The chain uses TRBV25-1 and TRBJ2-5, with D perhaps assigned TRBD1 or TRBD2 (5 bases each). The germline CDR1 and CDR2 sequences are MGHDK and SYGVNS. This CDR3 region has 10 residues. This CDR3 is CASSAGLWHF. The CDR3 nucleotides are TGTGCCAGCAGTGCGGGGCTGTGGCACTTC.

The chain employs TRBV21-1 and TRBJ1-4; the table's D call, TRBD1, was not checked against the DNA. TRBV21-1 is termed a pseudogene. The CDR3 contains 15 residues. Here the CDR3 reads CASSSHRETNEKLFF. CDR3 DNA sequence: TGTGCCAGCAGCAGTCACAGGGAAACTAATGAAAAACTGTTTTTT.

The V call is TRBV29-1, the J call TRBJ2-3; D may be TRBD2 (6 bases). Germline CDR1 SQVTM, CDR2 ANQGSEA. The CDR3 totals 14 residues. The germline V and J ends were trimmed by 8 bases and 2 bases, with 17 bases remaining between them. The CDR3 bases are TGCAGCATTTCGTGGCGGGGAAACACAGATACGCAGTATTTT. It specifies CSISWRGNTDTQYF.

V is TRBV4-1 and J is TRBJ1-6; 7 nucleotides line up with TRBD1. The germline V gene encodes CDR1 MGHRA and CDR2 YSYEKL. This CDR3 spans 19 amino acids. After removal of 0 bases from V and 2 bases from J, the junction contained 10 bases not matched to a gene. DNA for the CDR3: TGCGCCAGCAGCCAAGACAACTTCTTCGGACAGGCCTATAATTCACCCCTCCACTTT. Protein: CASSQDNFFGQAYNSPLHF.

The chain is built from TRBV2 and TRBJ2-2; D possibly corresponds to TRBD1 (6 bases). V lost 8 bases and J 0 bases, leaving 16 bases between the germline ends. The germline gives CDR1 SNHLY, CDR2 FYNNEI. The CDR3 extends over 16 amino acids. The CDR3 is CASGGGRPANTGELFF. CDR3 sequence (DNA): TGTGCCAGCGGGGGCGGGCGGCCCGCGAACACCGGGGAGCTGTTTTTT.

DNA of the CDR3: TGTGCCAGCAGCTCGACAGGGGGAGGAGGGGAGACCCAGTACTTC. Translation: CASSSTGGGGETQYF. The chain joins TRBV7-3 to TRBJ2-5, with 9 bases identical to TRBD1. CDR1 and CDR2 (germline): SGHTA, FQGTGA. The CDR3 runs to 15 residues. V was clipped by 4 bases and J by 5 bases; unmatched bases: 8.